This TCR beta chain was captured in a study of a mutant IDH1 vaccine in newly diagnosed glioma. Assay: immunoSEQ multiplex PCR; the TCRdb copy retains only in-frame clones and omits some. Seen here are roughly 70,000 clones, 80% to 90% observed once, and the top ten hold 2.9%. Documented time point: baseline, week 1 (first vaccination visit). Treatment here: pre-vaccination baseline after standard-of-care therapy. Per the germline V gene, CDR1 is MNHEY and CDR2 is SVGAGI. The CDR3 runs to 13 residues. V was trimmed by 5 bases and J by 8 bases, leaving 15 bases between them. The TCR was taken from a man younger than 45 with glioma. V is TRBV6-5 and J is TRBJ1-2, with no clear D. Specimen: PBMCs, collected from a glioma patient treated with radiotherapy, temozolomide or both. The CDR3: CASSEVYREGYTF. The CDR3, as DNA: TGTGCCAGCAGTGAAGTCTACCGGGAAGGCTACACCTTC.